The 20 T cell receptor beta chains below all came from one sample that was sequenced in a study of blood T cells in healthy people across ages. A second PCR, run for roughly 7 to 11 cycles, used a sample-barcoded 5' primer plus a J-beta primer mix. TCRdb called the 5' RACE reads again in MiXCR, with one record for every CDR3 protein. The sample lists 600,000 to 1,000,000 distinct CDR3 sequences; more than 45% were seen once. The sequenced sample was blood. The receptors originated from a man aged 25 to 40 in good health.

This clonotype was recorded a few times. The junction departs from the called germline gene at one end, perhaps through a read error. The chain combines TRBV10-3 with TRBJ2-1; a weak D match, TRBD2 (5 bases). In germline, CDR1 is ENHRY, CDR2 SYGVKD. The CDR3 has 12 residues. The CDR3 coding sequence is TGTGCCATCAGGGAGTCGGGGAATGAGCAGTTCTTC. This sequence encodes CAIRESGNEQFF.

The CDR3 spells CASSQDSGQCYGYTF. CDR3 DNA sequence: TGTGCCAGCAGCCAAGATTCGGGACAGTGCTATGGCTACACCTTC. The chain links TRBV3-1 to TRBJ1-2, with 7 bases matching TRBD1. Trimming removed 0 bases from V and 4 bases from J; junction bases left unmatched: 5. Germline lookup yields CDR1 LGHDT and CDR2 YNNKEL (reference sequence). The CDR3 has 15 residues.

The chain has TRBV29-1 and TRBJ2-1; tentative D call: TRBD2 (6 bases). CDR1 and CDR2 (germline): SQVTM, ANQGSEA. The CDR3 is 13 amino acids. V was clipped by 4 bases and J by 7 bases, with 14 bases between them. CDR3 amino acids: CSVGAGSKNEQFF. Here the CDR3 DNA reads TGCAGCGTTGGGGCGGGAAGTAAAAATGAGCAGTTCTTC.

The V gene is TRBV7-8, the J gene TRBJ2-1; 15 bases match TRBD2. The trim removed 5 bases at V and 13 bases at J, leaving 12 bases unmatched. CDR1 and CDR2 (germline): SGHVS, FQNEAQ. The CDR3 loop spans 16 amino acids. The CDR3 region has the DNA TGTGCCAGCAGCACCCGGACTAGCGGGGGGGTAGACGAACAGTTCTTC. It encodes CASSTRTSGGVDEQFF.

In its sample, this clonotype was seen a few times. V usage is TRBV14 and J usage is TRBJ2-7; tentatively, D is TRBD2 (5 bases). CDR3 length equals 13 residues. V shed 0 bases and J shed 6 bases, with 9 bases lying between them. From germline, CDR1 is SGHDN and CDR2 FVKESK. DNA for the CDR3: TGTGCCAGCAGCCAAGAATGGAGGAGCGAGCAGTACTTC. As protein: CASSQEWRSEQYF.

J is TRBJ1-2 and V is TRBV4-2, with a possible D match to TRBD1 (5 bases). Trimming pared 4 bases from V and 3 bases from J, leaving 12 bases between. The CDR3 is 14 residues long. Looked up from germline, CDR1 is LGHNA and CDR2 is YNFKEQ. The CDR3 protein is CASSRGAQDYGYTF. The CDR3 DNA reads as TGTGCCAGCAGCCGCGGGGCGCAGGACTATGGCTACACCTTC.

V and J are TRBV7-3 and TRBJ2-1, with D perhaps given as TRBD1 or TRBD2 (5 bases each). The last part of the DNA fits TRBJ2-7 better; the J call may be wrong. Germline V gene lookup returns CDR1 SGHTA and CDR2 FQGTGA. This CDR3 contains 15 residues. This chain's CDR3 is CASSLRGNSYNEQYF. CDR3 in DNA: TGTGCCAGCAGCTTAAGGGGGAACTCCTACAATGAGCAGTACTTC.

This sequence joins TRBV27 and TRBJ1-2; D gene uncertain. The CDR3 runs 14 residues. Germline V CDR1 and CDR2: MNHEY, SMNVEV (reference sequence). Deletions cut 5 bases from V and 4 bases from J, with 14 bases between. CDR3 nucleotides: TGTGCCAGCAGTCCGTCGGGGATGGTCTATGGCTACACCTTC. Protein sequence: CASSPSGMVYGYTF.

The CDR3 bases are TGCGCCAGCAGCTCCGAGACTAGCGGAGGGTACACAGATACGCAGTATTTT. It codes for CASSSETSGGYTDTQYF. This chain joins TRBV4-3 and TRBJ2-3, with TRBD2 matching over 9 bases. J lost 2 bases, V lost 5 bases, and 11 bases had no gene match. The CDR3 runs to 17 residues. CDR1 is LGHNA, CDR2 YSLEER, per germline.

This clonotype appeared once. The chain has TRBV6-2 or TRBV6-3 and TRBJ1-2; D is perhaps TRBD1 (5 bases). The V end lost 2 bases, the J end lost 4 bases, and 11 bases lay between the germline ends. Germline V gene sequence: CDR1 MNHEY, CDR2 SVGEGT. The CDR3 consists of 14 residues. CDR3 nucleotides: TGTGCCAGCAGTTACCAGGGCTTCAGCTATGGCTACACCTTC. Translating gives CASSYQGFSYGYTF.

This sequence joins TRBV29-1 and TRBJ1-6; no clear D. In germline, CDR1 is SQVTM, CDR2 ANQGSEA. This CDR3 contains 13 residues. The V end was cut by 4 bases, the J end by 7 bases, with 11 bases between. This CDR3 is CSVAPGGNSPLHF. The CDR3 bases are TGCAGCGTTGCTCCGGGTGGGAATTCACCCCTCCACTTT.

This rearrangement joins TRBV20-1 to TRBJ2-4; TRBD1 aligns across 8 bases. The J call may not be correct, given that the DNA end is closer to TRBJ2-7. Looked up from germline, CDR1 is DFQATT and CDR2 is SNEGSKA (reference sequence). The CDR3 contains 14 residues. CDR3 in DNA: TGCAGTGCTAGAGATGAAGGACAGGGTTACGAGCAGTACTTC. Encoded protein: CSARDEGQGYEQYF.

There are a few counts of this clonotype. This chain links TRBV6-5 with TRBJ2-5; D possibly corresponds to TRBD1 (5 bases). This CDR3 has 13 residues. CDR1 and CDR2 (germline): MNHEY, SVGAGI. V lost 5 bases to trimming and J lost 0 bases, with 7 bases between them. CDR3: CASSRQNQETQYF. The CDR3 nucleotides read TGTGCCAGCAGTCGACAGAACCAAGAGACCCAGTACTTC.

The CDR3 region has the DNA TGTGCCAGCAGCTCCTTCGGACTAGCCGAGCAGTACTTC. Amino acid sequence: CASSSFGLAEQYF. The V gene is TRBV7-9, the J gene TRBJ2-7; 8 positions match TRBD2. The CDR3 runs to 13 residues. CDR1 is SEHNR and CDR2 is FQNEAQ in the germline V gene (reference sequence). The trim removed 4 bases at V and 6 bases at J, leaving 5 bases unmatched.

The CDR3, as DNA: TGTGCCAGCAGCCAGGACAGGGATAATGAAAAACTGTTTTTT. Translation: CASSQDRDNEKLFF. The V gene is TRBV7-2, the J gene TRBJ1-4; TRBD1 aligns across 8 bases. Germline lookup yields CDR1 SGHTA and CDR2 FQGNSA. The CDR3 totals 14 residues. V shed 5 bases and J 4 bases; nucleotides not matched to a gene: 3.

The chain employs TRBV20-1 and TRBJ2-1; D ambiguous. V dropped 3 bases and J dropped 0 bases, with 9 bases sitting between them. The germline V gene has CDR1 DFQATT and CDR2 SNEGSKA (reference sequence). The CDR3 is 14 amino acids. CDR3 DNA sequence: TGCAGTGCTAGGGGGTTAACCTCCTACAATGAGCAGTTCTTC. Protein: CSARGLTSYNEQFF.

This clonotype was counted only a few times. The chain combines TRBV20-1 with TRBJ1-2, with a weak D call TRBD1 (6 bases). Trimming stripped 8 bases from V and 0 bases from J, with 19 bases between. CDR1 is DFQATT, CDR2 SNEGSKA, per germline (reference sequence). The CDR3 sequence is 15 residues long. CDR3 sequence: CSNLVQGITNYGYTF. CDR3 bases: TGCAGTAACCTGGTCCAGGGGATAACTAACTATGGCTACACCTTC.

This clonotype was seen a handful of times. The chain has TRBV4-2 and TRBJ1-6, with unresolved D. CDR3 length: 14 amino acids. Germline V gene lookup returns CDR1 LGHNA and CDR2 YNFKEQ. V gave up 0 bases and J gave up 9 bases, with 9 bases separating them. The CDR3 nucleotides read TGTGCCAGCAGCCAAGATCTGTTGGGTTCACCCCTCCACTTT. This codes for CASSQDLLGSPLHF.

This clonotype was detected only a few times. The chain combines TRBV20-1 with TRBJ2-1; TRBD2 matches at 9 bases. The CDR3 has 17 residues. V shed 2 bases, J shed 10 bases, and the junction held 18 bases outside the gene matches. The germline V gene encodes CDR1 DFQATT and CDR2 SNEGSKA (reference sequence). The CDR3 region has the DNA TGCAGTGCTAGAAAGGCTAGCGGGACGGGGAGTGGGACAGAGCAGTTCTTC. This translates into CSARKASGTGSGTEQFF.

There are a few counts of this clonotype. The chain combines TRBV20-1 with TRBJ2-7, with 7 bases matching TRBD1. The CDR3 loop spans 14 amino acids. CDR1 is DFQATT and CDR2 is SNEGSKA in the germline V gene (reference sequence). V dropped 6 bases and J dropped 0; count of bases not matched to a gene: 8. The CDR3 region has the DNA TGCAGTGCCCCGCGGACAGGCAGCTCCTACGAGCAGTACTTC. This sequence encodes CSAPRTGSSYEQYF.